This entry describes one T cell receptor beta chain. Its antigen is still unknown. This specimen belongs to a study of glioma-infiltrating T cells after dendritic cell vaccination. Some clones are missing from TCRdb's copy, which holds only in-frame ones; the method was immunoSEQ multiplex PCR. The table lists tens of thousands of clones, over 75% of them singletons. The time point is: after dendritic cell vaccination, including at tumor progression/relapse. None of the glioblastoma patients had an isocitrate dehydrogenase mutation. Notes on the study in general: TCR clonality showed no direct relationship with survival.

Germline assignment: CDR1 SGHRS and CDR2 YFSETQ. V was trimmed by 0 bases and J by 4 bases, leaving 16 bases between them. The CDR3 covers 17 residues. The TCR comes from a human donor with glioblastoma. This chain uses TRBV5-1 with TRBJ2-2; a weak D match, TRBD2 (7 bases). The sample here was blood, taken after dendritic cell vaccination. DNA of the CDR3: TGCGCCAGCAGCTTGGTCCTCGGGGGCGGGAGCACCGGGGAGCTGTTTTTT. Its protein product is CASSLVLGGGSTGELFF.